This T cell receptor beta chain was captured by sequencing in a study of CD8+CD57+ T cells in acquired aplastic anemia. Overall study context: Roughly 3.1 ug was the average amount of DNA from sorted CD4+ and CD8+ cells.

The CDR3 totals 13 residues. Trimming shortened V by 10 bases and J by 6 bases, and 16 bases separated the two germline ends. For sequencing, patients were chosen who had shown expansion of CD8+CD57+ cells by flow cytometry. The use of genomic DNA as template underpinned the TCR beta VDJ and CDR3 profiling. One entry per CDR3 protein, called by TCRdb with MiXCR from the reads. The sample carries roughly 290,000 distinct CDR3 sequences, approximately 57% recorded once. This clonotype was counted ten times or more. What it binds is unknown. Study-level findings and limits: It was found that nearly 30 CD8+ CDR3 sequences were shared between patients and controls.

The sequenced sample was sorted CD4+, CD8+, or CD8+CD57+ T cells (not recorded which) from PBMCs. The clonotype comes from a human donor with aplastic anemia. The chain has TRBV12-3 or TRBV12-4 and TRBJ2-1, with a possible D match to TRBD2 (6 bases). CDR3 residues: CATELAGINEQFF. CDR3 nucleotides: TGTGCCACCGAACTGGCGGGGATCAATGAGCAGTTCTTC.